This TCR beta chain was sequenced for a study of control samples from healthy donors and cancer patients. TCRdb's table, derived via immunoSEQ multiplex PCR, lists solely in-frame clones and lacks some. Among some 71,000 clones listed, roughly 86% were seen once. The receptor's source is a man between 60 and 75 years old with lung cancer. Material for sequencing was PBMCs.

In DNA, the CDR3 is TGCGCCAGCAGCTTGGTGGGTTCTATTATCGATGAGCAGTTCTTC. The encoded protein is CASSLVGSIIDEQFF. The chain uses TRBV5-1 and TRBJ2-1, with D hard to call. The CDR3 has 15 amino acids. V gave up 0 bases and J gave up 8 bases, with 15 bases separating them. CDR1 and CDR2 (germline): SGHRS, YFSETQ.